One and the same sample provided the 31 T cell receptor beta chains below, sequenced in a study of control samples from healthy donors and cancer patients. Method: immunoSEQ multiplex PCR; TCRdb's copy keeps in-frame clones and lacks some. The data hold some 150,000 clones, with roughly nine tenths observed a single time. Sequencing was carried out using blood. These receptors all stem from a man aged 18 to 29 in good health.

This chain uses TRBV5-5 with TRBJ1-2, with 8 positions matching TRBD1. After removal of 6 bases from V and 1 base from J, the junction contained 17 bases not matched to a gene. This CDR3 contains 18 residues. Germline assignment: CDR1 SGHKS and CDR2 YYEKEE (reference sequence). The CDR3 nucleotides are TGTGCCAGCAACAGCTTGATTACAGGGGGTGTCTTTAACTATGGCTACACCTTC. Protein sequence: CASNSLITGGVFNYGYTF.

DNA for the CDR3: TGTGCCACCAGCAGAGTCGAGGGATTCACTGAAGCTTTCTTT. Its protein product is CATSRVEGFTEAFF. The chain has TRBV15 and TRBJ1-1; D ambiguous. Germline V gene lookup returns CDR1 LNHNV and CDR2 YYDKDF (reference sequence). This CDR3 contains 14 residues. V lost 1 base, J lost 4 bases, and 10 bases lay in between.

J is TRBJ2-1 and V is TRBV12-3 or TRBV12-4; D might be TRBD2 (5 bases). The CDR3 length is 12 residues. Deletions cut 8 bases from V and 7 bases from J, with 12 bases between. The CDR3, as DNA: TGTGCCAGCGGACTCCTAGGAAATGAGCAGTTCTTC. It is translated as CASGLLGNEQFF.

V and J are TRBV28 and TRBJ2-1; TRBD2 agrees at 11 bases. CDR1 is MDHEN and CDR2 is SYDVKM in the germline V gene. The CDR3 extends over 14 amino acids. DNA for the CDR3: TGTGCAACCCGGGATAGCGGGGGGGGCAATGAGCAGTTCTTC. Residues: CATRDSGGGNEQFF.

The chain links TRBV27 to TRBJ2-1, with 10 bases aligning to TRBD2. With 6 bases clipped from V and 7 bases from J, the junction kept 6 bases outside the gene matches. Germline V gene sequence: CDR1 MNHEY, CDR2 SMNVEV (reference sequence). The length of the CDR3 is 14 residues. The DNA for the CDR3 is TGTGCCAGCAGAGGACTAGCGGTAAGGAATGAGCAGTTCTTC. This codes for CASRGLAVRNEQFF.

The chain links TRBV9 to TRBJ2-7; D is ambiguous. Between the trimmed V and J ends, which lost 0 bases and 0 bases, there was a span of 7 bases. The CDR3 is made up of 14 amino acids. CDR1 is SGDLS and CDR2 is YYNGEE in the germline V gene. The CDR3 nucleotides read TGTGCCAGCAGCGTAGGACTGACCTCCTACGAGCAGTACTTC. Its translation: CASSVGLTSYEQYF.

On this clone itself: One junction end disagrees with the germline gene, perhaps due to a read error. The CDR3 DNA reads TGTGCCAGCAGTGGATGGACTAGCGGGGGCCCCCTTAGGCTCTTC. Its translation: CASSGWTSGGPLRLF. V gene TRBV3-1 (or the pseudogene TRBV3-2) combines with J gene TRBJ2-1, with 13 bases fitting TRBD2. Germline values: CDR1 LGHDT, CDR2 YNNKEL (reference sequence). The CDR3 has 15 amino acids.

A single count supports this clone. V usage is TRBV13 and J usage is TRBJ2-2, with TRBD2 identical over 7 bases. The germline CDR1 and CDR2 sequences are PRHDT and FYEKMQ (reference sequence). The CDR3 loop spans 15 amino acids. The V segment lost 7 bases and the J segment 6 bases; nucleotides outside the gene matches: 11. The CDR3, as DNA: TGTGCCAGCATGAGACTAGCTTTTACCCCCGGGGAGCTGTTTTTT. It translates to CASMRLAFTPGELFF.

The chain links TRBV29-1 to TRBJ2-7; 9 bases are a match to TRBD2. V lost 1 base, J lost 0 bases, and 4 bases stayed unmatched. CDR1 and CDR2 from the germline V gene are SQVTM and ANQGSEA. CDR3 length: 15 amino acids. CDR3 sequence: CSVEGSSGGSYEQYF. CDR3 bases: TGCAGCGTTGAAGGGAGTAGCGGGGGCTCCTACGAGCAGTACTTC.

The chain links TRBV19 to TRBJ1-1; no clear D. The germline V gene has CDR1 LNHDA and CDR2 SQIVND (reference sequence). The CDR3 is 14 residues long. V gave up 7 bases and J gave up 1 base, with 13 bases separating them. DNA for the CDR3: TGTGCCAGTATCCAGATCGGCAGGAACACTGAAGCTTTCTTT. Its protein product is CASIQIGRNTEAFF.

V usage is TRBV27 and J usage is TRBJ2-7; D might be TRBD1 (5 bases). CDR3 size: 16 residues. Trimming removed 0 bases from V and 2 bases from J, with 14 bases in between. Germline V gene sequence: CDR1 MNHEY, CDR2 SMNVEV (reference sequence). The CDR3 loop is CASSLSKTDSTYEQYF. As DNA, the CDR3 is TGTGCCAGCAGTTTATCGAAGACAGACTCAACCTACGAGCAGTACTTC.

The chain employs TRBV7-9 and TRBJ2-1; a weak D match, TRBD1 (5 bases). V shed 7 bases and J shed 0 bases, with 10 bases lying between them. CDR1 and CDR2 from the germline V gene are SEHNR and FQNEAQ (reference sequence). CDR3 length: 14 amino acids. This chain's CDR3 is CASISGNSYNEQFF. DNA for the CDR3: TGTGCCAGCATTTCAGGGAACTCCTACAATGAGCAGTTCTTC.

This clone occurred once. The chain has TRBV28 and TRBJ2-7, with TRBD1 matching 7 bases. The CDR3 sequence is 15 residues long. V trimming: 4 bases; J trimming: 1 base; junction bases outside the gene matches: 7. From germline, CDR1 is MDHEN and CDR2 SYDVKM. CDR3: CASSSRQGRSYEQYF. CDR3 nucleotides: TGTGCCAGCAGTTCTAGACAGGGTAGGTCCTACGAGCAGTACTTC.

This clone was seen once. This chain joins TRBV25-1 and TRBJ2-3; 7 bases map to TRBD2. Losses at the gene ends were 1 base for V and 4 bases for J; bases not matched to a gene: 5. CDR1 and CDR2 from the germline V gene are MGHDK and SYGVNS. The CDR3 has 15 amino acids. This chain's CDR3 is CASSEWEGMADTQYF. CDR3 bases: TGTGCCAGCAGTGAATGGGAGGGTATGGCAGATACGCAGTATTTT.

The sample holds a few counts of this clone. The rearrangement links TRBV9 to TRBJ2-7; D unclear. CDR3 length equals 17 residues. Germline V lookup: CDR1 SGDLS, CDR2 YYNGEE. V shed 0 bases and J shed 0 bases, with 16 bases lying between them. The CDR3 spells CASSVGIEAPSSYEQYF. The DNA for the CDR3 is TGTGCCAGCAGCGTAGGAATTGAGGCTCCTAGCTCCTACGAGCAGTACTTC.

This clone was seen a handful of times. J is TRBJ1-4 and V is TRBV7-9; TRBD1 matches 9 bases. CDR3 length equals 15 residues. The J segment lost 8 bases and the V segment lost 1 base, leaving 5 bases of the junction unmatched. Germline assignment: CDR1 SEHNR and CDR2 FQNEAQ (reference sequence). In nucleotides, the CDR3 is TGTGCCAGCAGCTTAGGGACAGGGGCCTTCGAAAAACTGTTTTTT. Its protein is CASSLGTGAFEKLFF.

The chain recombines TRBV4-3 with TRBJ2-7; D remains ambiguous. Trimming removed 0 bases at V and 1 base at J, with 7 bases between. From germline, CDR1 is LGHNA and CDR2 YSLEER. CDR3 size: 14 residues. DNA of the CDR3: TGCGCCAGCAGCCAAGATTACGGTTCCTACGAGCAGTACTTC. Its protein is CASSQDYGSYEQYF.

This chain joins TRBV7-8 and TRBJ1-5, with D uncertain. V dropped 6 bases and J dropped 2 bases, with 5 bases sitting between them. There are 12 residues in the CDR3. Germline V gives CDR1 SGHVS, CDR2 FQNEAQ. As DNA, the CDR3 is TGTGCCAGCAGGTCTGGCAATCAGCCCCAGCATTTT. This gives the protein CASRSGNQPQHF.

V usage is TRBV19 and J usage is TRBJ1-2, with a possible D match to TRBD1 (6 bases). V gave up 3 bases and J gave up 8 bases, with 16 bases separating them. The CDR3 has 14 amino acids. Per germline, CDR1 LNHDA and CDR2 SQIVND (reference sequence). The CDR3 protein is CASSIRNRANGYTF. CDR3 nucleotide sequence: TGTGCCAGTAGTATTAGGAACAGGGCGAACGGCTACACCTTC.

The chain couples TRBV4-1 to TRBJ1-4, with D possibly matching TRBD1 (5 bases). CDR1 is MGHRA, CDR2 YSYEKL, per germline. This CDR3 region has 15 residues. V gave up 4 bases and J gave up 3 bases, with 12 bases separating them. The CDR3 reads CASSPRTRSNEKLFF. The CDR3 bases are TGCGCCAGCAGCCCTCGGACACGATCTAATGAAAAACTGTTTTTT.

This sequence joins TRBV5-1 and TRBJ1-1; D gene ambiguous. Germline CDR1 is SGHRS and CDR2 is YFSETQ. V lost 5 bases and J lost 5, with 22 bases in between. CDR3 length: 16 amino acids. The CDR3 loop is CASRPIPGHPETEAFF. DNA for the CDR3: TGCGCCAGCAGACCGATTCCGGGTCACCCAGAAACTGAAGCTTTCTTT.

Details on this clone: Other DNA variants within this sample encode the same CDR3. The J gene is TRBJ1-1, the V gene TRBV29-1; weak D call: TRBD1 (5 bases). Germline CDR1 reads SQVTM; CDR2 reads ANQGSEA. Trimming took off 6 bases at V and 4 bases at J, with 9 bases between the two ends. CDR3 size: 11 residues. CDR3 amino acids: CSVLRGTEAFF. CDR3 DNA: TGCAGCGTATTAAGGGGCACTGAAGCTTTCTTT. The full variable domain, completed using reference TRBV29-1 and TRBJ1-1, is SAVISQKPSRDICQRGTSLTIQCQVDSQVTMMFWYRQQPGQSLTLIATANQGSEATYESGFVIDKFPISRPNLTFSTLTVSNMSPEDSSIYLCSVLRGTEAFFGQGTRLTVV.

V gene TRBV10-3 combines with J gene TRBJ2-3; no firm D call. CDR3 length: 11 residues. Trimming pared 9 bases from V and 3 bases from J, leaving 7 bases between. Germline-derived CDR1 and CDR2 are ENHRY and SYGVKD. Here the CDR3 reads CAIARTDTQYF. The DNA of the CDR3 is TGTGCCATTGCTAGGACAGATACGCAGTATTTT.

This clone was recorded only once. This chain uses TRBV4-2 with TRBJ2-2, with unresolved D. The V gene's germline CDR1 is LGHNA and CDR2 YNFKEQ. The CDR3 runs 14 residues. The V and J ends lost 6 bases and 7 bases respectively, with 15 bases between them. CDR3 sequence (DNA): TGTGCCAGCAGTGAGGAGCCCGGAAACGGGGAGCTGTTTTTT. The encoded protein is CASSEEPGNGELFF.

V and J are TRBV5-5 and TRBJ1-2; D is undetermined. The CDR3 sequence is 14 residues long. The V and J ends lost 5 bases and 4 bases respectively, with 15 bases between them. Germline values: CDR1 SGHKS, CDR2 YYEKEE (reference sequence). DNA of the CDR3: TGTGCCAGCAGTTCCGCCGTGGTGGGCTATGGCTACACCTTC. Translated, it gives CASSSAVVGYGYTF.

The CDR3 reads CASSTGQGNSGNTIYF. The CDR3 DNA follows: TGCGCCAGCAGCACCGGACAGGGGAACTCTGGAAACACCATATATTTT. The chain joins TRBV5-1 to TRBJ1-3; 9 bases line up with TRBD1. V lost 4 bases, J lost 0 bases, and 5 bases stayed unmatched. Germline assignment: CDR1 SGHRS and CDR2 YFSETQ. There are 16 residues in the CDR3. Complete variable domain (other parts from reference TRBV5-1 and TRBJ1-3): KAGVTQTPRYLIKTRGQQVTLSCSPISGHRSVSWYQQTPGQGLQFLFEYFSETQRNKGNFPGRFSGRQFSNSRSEMNVSTLELGDSALYLCASSTGQGNSGNTIYFGEGSWLTVV.

The chain couples TRBV6-5 to TRBJ2-7; TRBD2 agrees at 7 bases. Per germline, CDR1 MNHEY and CDR2 SVGAGI. This CDR3 has 15 amino acids. The V segment lost 6 bases and the J segment 6 bases; nucleotides outside the gene matches: 14. The CDR3 loop is CASSRGVGRIPEQYF. The CDR3 DNA is TGTGCCAGCAGCCGGGGGGTGGGGCGCATCCCCGAGCAGTACTTC.

CDR3 DNA sequence: TGTGCCAGCAGCTTAGACGGGGATGAGCAGTTCTTC. It is translated as CASSLDGDEQFF. The chain recombines TRBV11-3 with TRBJ2-1; D may be TRBD2 (5 bases). CDR3 length: 12 residues. V lost 0 bases and J lost 8, with 5 bases in between. CDR1 SGHNT and CDR2 YENEEA come from the germline V gene.

V usage is TRBV19 and J usage is TRBJ1-1, with TRBD1 as a possible D gene (6 bases). The CDR3 contains 15 residues. Germline V gene sequence: CDR1 LNHDA, CDR2 SQIVND (reference sequence). The V end was cut by 1 base, the J end by 5 bases, with 14 bases between. The DNA of the CDR3 is TGTGCCAGTAGTATAGGAACAGGGCAGGGTACTGAAGCTTTCTTT. Residues: CASSIGTGQGTEAFF.

This chain joins TRBV6-5 and TRBJ2-7, with 7 bases fitting TRBD2. Per the germline V gene, CDR1 is MNHEY and CDR2 is SVGAGI. V trimming: 7 bases; J trimming: 0 bases; junction bases outside the gene matches: 9. The CDR3 runs 15 residues. The CDR3 DNA sequence: TGTGCCAGCAAGTTATCCGCGGGGGACTCCTACGAGCAGTACTTC. Protein sequence: CASKLSAGDSYEQYF.

The chain combines TRBV10-3 with TRBJ2-7; 10 nucleotides agree with TRBD1. This CDR3 comprises 14 residues. The V and J ends lost 6 bases and 3 bases, in that order; junction bases with no gene match: 5. From germline, CDR1 is ENHRY and CDR2 SYGVKD. Here the CDR3 reads CAISGTGEIYEQYF. DNA of the CDR3: TGTGCCATCAGCGGGACAGGGGAAATCTACGAGCAGTACTTC.